The TCR beta chain described here comes from a study of blood T cell repertoires in COVID-19 (dated by TCRdb to the early 2020s). Context from the whole study: The collaborator samples originated in the United States, Italy and Spain and spanned the acute and convalescent phases of COVID-19. The material from the prospective study consisted of cDNA or gDNA derived from T cells, B-cell-depleted T cells, or PBMCs. The dataset comprised deeply sampled blood TCRbeta repertoires from subjects exposed to, actively infected with, or recovered from COVID-19. The repertoires were made available in a free public database intended to serve as a resource for research on the immune response to SARS-CoV-2. The samples were drawn from two sources: the first 160 participants of the ongoing ImmuneRACE study, and 1,000 to 1,500 subjects contributed by 6 global collaborators. The sample metadata nearly always contained a de-identified subject ID, COVID-19 status, age in years and sex. HLA class I and class II types, where available, came from metadata supplied by the sample provider rather than from assay-based typing.

Of note for this clone: The clone's antigen remains unknown. Base qualities were left out, and no much larger clone turns up one base away.

Points the paper makes about the study in general: The amount of clinical and demographic metadata varied by source and participant and was provided uncurated.

The germline V and J ends show losses of 5 bases and 3 bases respectively, and no gene match explains 6 bases of the junction. Measured from the cysteine to the phenylalanine, the CDR3 is 15 residues long. Here the CDR3 DNA is all that survives: 45 bases in frame from base 1. CDR1 is given as MNHEY and CDR2 as SMNVEV, both from the germline V gene (reference sequence). TCRbeta CDR3 regions were amplified from genomic DNA by means of the immunoSEQ Assay, a bias-controlled multiplex PCR. The paper's processing steps were these. Nucleated cell counts per sample were estimated from amplification of reference gene primers within the assay. To quantify the absolute abundance of each unique TCRbeta CDR3 rearrangement, sequence reads were collapsed and filtered. For each sample, productive Simpson clonality was calculated as the square root of Simpson's diversity index over productive rearrangements. The table comes from immuneACCESS by way of TCRdb, which keeps in-frame sequences with V and J called. Part of the clones is missing from these tables; in studies checked, under half for an unresolved V gene and the rest for unknown reasons. The DNA gave D and trimming, while V, J and clone size come from that table. Counted in this sample were around 210,000 clones; approximately 80% of them appeared once. In total, the top ten clones hold 13% of the sample.

Collaborating institutions collected whole blood in K2EDTA tubes following their own protocols. For TCRbeta analysis, collaborators shipped samples as frozen whole blood, isolated PBMCs, or DNA extracted from either of those sample types. The sequencing input was peripheral blood. The clonotype was recovered from a human donor in a cohort sampled during active COVID-19. The chain is encoded by TRBV27 joined to TRBJ2-7; 11 central nucleotides agree with TRBD1. The CDR3 corresponds to CASSPTGTGGYEQYF. The DNA sequence is as follows: TGTGCCAGCAGTCCGACCGGGACAGGGGGCTACGAGCAGTACTTC.